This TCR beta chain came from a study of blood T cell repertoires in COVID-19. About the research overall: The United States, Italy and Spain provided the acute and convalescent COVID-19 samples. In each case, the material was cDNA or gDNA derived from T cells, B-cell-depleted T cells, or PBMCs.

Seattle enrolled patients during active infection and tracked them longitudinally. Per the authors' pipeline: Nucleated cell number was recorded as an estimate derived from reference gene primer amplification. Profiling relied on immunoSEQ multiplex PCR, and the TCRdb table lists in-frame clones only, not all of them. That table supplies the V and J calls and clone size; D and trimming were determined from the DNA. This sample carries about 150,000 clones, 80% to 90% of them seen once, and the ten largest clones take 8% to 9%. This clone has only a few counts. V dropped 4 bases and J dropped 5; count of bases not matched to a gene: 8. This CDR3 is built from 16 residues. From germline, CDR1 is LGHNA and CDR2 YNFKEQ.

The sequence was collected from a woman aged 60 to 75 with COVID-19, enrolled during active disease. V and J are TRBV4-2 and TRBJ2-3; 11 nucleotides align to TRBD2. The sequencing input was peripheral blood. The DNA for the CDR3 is TGTGCCAGCAGCCGAGTCATAGCGGGGGGGGAAGATACGCAGTATTTT. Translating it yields CASSRVIAGGEDTQYF.